Listed below are T cell receptor beta chains from one sample, sequenced in a study of blood T cell repertoires in COVID-19. TCRdb's copy holds only in-frame clones and misses some; the assay was immunoSEQ multiplex PCR. The sample includes approximately 290,000 clones, around 89% seen only once; the top ten take about 0.8%. The specimen sequenced was peripheral blood. These receptors all stem from a young man with acute or convalescent COVID-19. The CDR3 runs from the conserved cysteine through the conserved F or W. A D gene is named only where the DNA matches it firmly. The size field is filled for only some rows; it gives once, few, many or a size class.

V gene: TRBV6-6; D gene: TRBD1; clone size: .; J gene: TRBJ1-6; CDR3 DNA: TGTGCCAGCAGATCGGGACAGGGAGGATCACCCCTCCACTTT; CDR3 protein: CASRSGQGGSPLHF
V gene: TRBV7-3; D gene: TRBD1; clone size: .; J gene: TRBJ1-2; CDR3 DNA: TGTGCCAGCAGCCCAAAGACAGGGTCGGCCTATGGCTACACCTTC; CDR3 protein: CASSPKTGSAYGYTF
V gene: TRBV7-3; D gene: .; clone size: .; J gene: TRBJ2-2; CDR3 DNA: TGTGCCAGCAGCTTTAGTTCTGACGGGGAGCTGTTTTTT; CDR3 protein: CASSFSSDGELFF
V gene: TRBV6-5; D gene: .; clone size: .; J gene: TRBJ2-3; CDR3 DNA: TGTGCCAGCAGTTACGACAGCCTCCTCCGCACAGATACGCAGTATTTT; CDR3 protein: CASSYDSLLRTDTQYF
V gene: TRBV2; D gene: .; clone size: .; J gene: TRBJ1-1; CDR3 DNA: TGTGCCAGCAGTACGGAACAGGGTGGGTTGGCTTTCTTT; CDR3 protein: CASSTEQGGLAFF
V gene: TRBV7-3; D gene: TRBD2; clone size: .; J gene: TRBJ2-1; CDR3 DNA: TGTGCCAGCAGCTTACAGCTTAGAGAGACTAGCGGGAGGGTGAATGAGCAGTTCTTC; CDR3 protein: CASSLQLRETSGRVNEQFF
V gene: TRBV7-9; D gene: TRBD1; clone size: .; J gene: TRBJ2-5; CDR3 DNA: TGTGCCAGCAGCTTAGAGGGGGCGAGTGGGGAGACCCAGTACTTC; CDR3 protein: CASSLEGASGETQYF
V gene: TRBV29-1; D gene: .; clone size: .; J gene: TRBJ2-1; CDR3 DNA: TGCAGCGCCGACTCACCTATAAATGAGCAGTTCTTC; CDR3 protein: CSADSPINEQFF
V gene: TRBV4-1; D gene: .; clone size: .; J gene: TRBJ1-1; CDR3 DNA: TGCGCCAGCAGCCAAGATTTCGACAGCGGGCTTACCGGAAGATTGGGTTTCTTT; CDR3 protein: CASSQDFDSGLTGRLGFF
V gene: TRBV18; D gene: .; clone size: .; J gene: TRBJ1-6; CDR3 DNA: TGTGCCAGCTCACTTTTCCAGGAAATTAATAATTCACCCCTCCACTTT; CDR3 protein: CASSLFQEINNSPLHF
V gene: TRBV29-1; D gene: .; clone size: .; J gene: TRBJ1-2; CDR3 DNA: TGCAGCGTATTCCACGGGGAACTTAACTATGGCTACACCTTC; CDR3 protein: CSVFHGELNYGYTF
V gene: TRBV28; D gene: .; clone size: .; J gene: TRBJ1-1; CDR3 DNA: TGTGCCAGCAGCTCATCGACAGAGAACACTGAAGCTTTCTTT; CDR3 protein: CASSSSTENTEAFF
V gene: TRBV15; D gene: TRBD2; clone size: few; J gene: TRBJ2-7; CDR3 DNA: TGTGCCACCAGCAGAGATCCCGGGGGGACGGATGAGCAGTACTTC; CDR3 protein: CATSRDPGGTDEQYF
V gene: TRBV28; D gene: TRBD1; clone size: .; J gene: TRBJ1-5; CDR3 DNA: TGTGCCAGCACGGACAGGGGAAGTCAGCCCCAGCATTTT; CDR3 protein: CASTDRGSQPQHF
V gene: TRBV6-1; D gene: TRBD1; clone size: .; J gene: TRBJ1-2; CDR3 DNA: TGTGCCAGCAGTGAGACAGGGAATGGCTACACCTTC; CDR3 protein: CASSETGNGYTF
V gene: TRBV2; D gene: TRBD1; clone size: .; J gene: TRBJ2-7; CDR3 DNA: TGTGCCAGCAGGACGGCCGGGACAGGGGGTAGCTCCTACGAGCAGTACTTC; CDR3 protein: CASRTAGTGGSSYEQYF
V gene: TRBV25-1; D gene: TRBD1; clone size: .; J gene: TRBJ2-7; CDR3 DNA: TGTGCCAGCAGTGAATCCAACAGGGGCGAGCAGTACTTC; CDR3 protein: CASSESNRGEQYF
V gene: TRBV27; D gene: TRBD1; clone size: .; J gene: TRBJ1-6; CDR3 DNA: TGTGCCAGCAGCCCCGCAGACAGGGTTCTTTCACCCCTCCACTTT; CDR3 protein: CASSPADRVLSPLHF
V gene: TRBV20-1; D gene: .; clone size: .; J gene: TRBJ1-4; CDR3 DNA: TGCAGTGCTAGTGGGGCGGGAAGTGGAACTAATGAAAAACTGTTTTTT; CDR3 protein: CSASGAGSGTNEKLFF
V gene: TRBV19; D gene: TRBD2; clone size: .; J gene: TRBJ2-3; CDR3 DNA: TGTGCCAGCGGGAGGGGAGGGGTAGATACGCAGTATTTT; CDR3 protein: CASGRGGVDTQYF
V gene: TRBV7-2; D gene: .; clone size: .; J gene: TRBJ1-1; CDR3 DNA: TGTGCCAGCAGCTTTCTAGTGGGCGTCCGGGGGGCTTTCTTT; CDR3 protein: CASSFLVGVRGAFF
V gene: TRBV21-1; D gene: .; clone size: .; J gene: TRBJ2-5; CDR3 DNA: TGTGCCAGCCTCCTATCCGGGACAAGCGTTGGTAAGACCCAGTACTTC; CDR3 protein: CASLLSGTSVGKTQYF
V gene: TRBV15; D gene: .; clone size: .; J gene: TRBJ1-2; CDR3 DNA: TGTGCCACCAGCAGCAGCGGGGGGCAGGGGTACTATGGCTACACCTTC; CDR3 protein: CATSSSGGQGYYGYTF